The 17 T cell receptor beta chains below were found in one sample sequenced in a study of cytomegalovirus exposure and HLA in healthy donors. The PCR had 60 Vbeta and 13 Jbeta primers. Generated by immunoSEQ multiplex PCR, the TCRdb table keeps only in-frame clones and is missing some. This table lists roughly 36,000 clones. Material: PBMCs. The receptor source for this set is a woman aged 25 to 39 in good health and CMV-seropositive.

The chain joins TRBV6-5 to TRBJ2-1; 10 nucleotides align to TRBD1. The CDR3 has 14 amino acids. Germline CDR1 and CDR2: MNHEY and SVGAGI. The V gene end was trimmed by 6 bases and the J gene end by 9 bases; junction bases not matched to a gene: 8. CDR3 bases: TGTGCCAGCAGGCCTCGACAGGGGGCCGGTGAGCAGTTCTTC. Translated: CASRPRQGAGEQFF.

This rearrangement joins TRBV2 to TRBJ2-7; TRBD1 matches 9 bases. Germline loops: CDR1 SNHLY, CDR2 FYNNEI. The ends lost 3 bases at V and 2 bases at J; junction bases unmatched: 2. The CDR3 totals 14 residues. The CDR3 sequence: CASSDTGGPYEQYF. The CDR3 DNA follows: TGTGCCAGCAGTGACACAGGGGGCCCCTACGAGCAGTACTTC.

This rearrangement joins TRBV5-1 to TRBJ1-2; D is perhaps TRBD1 (6 bases). Germline assignment: CDR1 SGHRS and CDR2 YFSETQ. Trimming cost V 6 bases and J 3 bases, with 15 bases left between them. This CDR3 comprises 14 residues. The CDR3 here is CASTFGAGDYGYTF. As DNA, the CDR3 is TGCGCCAGCACCTTCGGGGCAGGGGACTATGGCTACACCTTC.

The chain joins TRBV5-4 to TRBJ1-6, with a tentative D call TRBD1 (5 bases). The CDR3 has 14 residues. From germline, CDR1 is SGHNT and CDR2 YYREEE (reference sequence). The V gene lost 2 bases and the J gene lost 10 bases, with 13 bases spanning the gap. This chain's CDR3 is CASSLVGEESPLHF. DNA for the CDR3: TGTGCCAGCAGCTTAGTAGGGGAGGAATCACCCCTCCACTTT. Complete variable domain (other parts from reference TRBV5-4 and TRBJ1-6): ETGVTQSPTHLIKTRGQQVTLRCSSQSGHNTVSWYQQALGQGPQFIFQYYREEENGRGNFPPRFSGLQFPNYSSELNVNALELDDSALYLCASSLVGEESPLHFGNGTRLTVT.

The chain combines TRBV19 with TRBJ1-4, with a weak D call TRBD1 (5 bases). Looked up from germline, CDR1 is LNHDA and CDR2 is SQIVND (reference sequence). The CDR3 is 15 residues long. V was trimmed by 7 bases and J by 1 base, leaving 13 bases between them. The CDR3 region has the DNA TGTGCCAGTAAGGGGAGGGGTTTAACTAATGAAAAACTGTTTTTT. Its translation: CASKGRGLTNEKLFF.

The rearrangement joins TRBV2 to TRBJ2-5; weak D call: TRBD1 (5 bases). From germline, CDR1 is SNHLY and CDR2 FYNNEI. This CDR3 comprises 13 residues. Trimming took off 11 bases at V and 1 base at J, with 14 bases between the two ends. This chain's CDR3 is CALNRNFQETQYF. CDR3 bases: TGTGCCCTAAACAGGAATTTCCAAGAGACCCAGTACTTC.

The V call is TRBV6-1, the J call TRBJ1-1, with TRBD1 matching 7 bases. Germline assignment: CDR1 MNHNS and CDR2 SASEGT. CDR3 length: 13 amino acids. V dropped 8 bases and J dropped 5; count of bases not matched to a gene: 8. The CDR3 sequence: CASHRGRETEAFF. CDR3 bases: TGTGCCAGCCACAGGGGAAGAGAAACTGAAGCTTTCTTT.

CDR3 bases: TGTGCCAGCAGCCTTGTCTCGATGAGTCGCGGGGAGCAGTACTTC. The encoded protein is CASSLVSMSRGEQYF. The chain couples TRBV5-6 to TRBJ2-7; weak D call: TRBD2 (5 bases). This CDR3 has 15 residues. Trimming took 4 bases from V and 7 from J, leaving 21 bases between them. Germline CDR1 reads SGHDT; CDR2 reads YYEEEE. The variable domain in full, with the rest retrieved from reference TRBV5-6 and TRBJ2-7, is DAGVTQSPTHLIKTRGQQVTLRCSPKSGHDTVSWYQQALGQGPQFIFQYYEEEERQRGNFPDRFSGHQFPNYSSELNVNALLLGDSALYLCASSLVSMSRGEQYFGPGTRLTVT.

The chain has TRBV5-4 and TRBJ1-2; D might be TRBD1 (5 bases). Germline assignment: CDR1 SGHNT and CDR2 YYREEE (reference sequence). Trimming took off 3 bases at V and 0 bases at J, with 6 bases between the two ends. The CDR3 loop spans 13 amino acids. CDR3 nucleotides: TGTGCCAGCAGCTCAGGGACTAACTATGGCTACACCTTC. Protein product: CASSSGTNYGYTF.

The chain has TRBV6-1 and TRBJ2-3; 8 bases match TRBD2. Trimming at V came to 6 bases and at J to 8 bases, leaving 13 bases not matched to a gene. Germline V gene sequence: CDR1 MNHNS, CDR2 SASEGT. This CDR3 is 15 amino acids long. CDR3 coding DNA: TGTGCCAGCAGGATAACTAGCGGTGCGACGGGTACGCAGTATTTT. Encoded protein: CASRITSGATGTQYF.

This chain uses TRBV5-1 with TRBJ1-6, with a weak D call TRBD1 (5 bases). This CDR3 is 14 amino acids long. Deletions cut 3 bases from V and 5 bases from J, with 9 bases between. In germline, CDR1 is SGHRS, CDR2 YFSETQ. CDR3 amino acids: CASSSGQNNSPLHF. Here the CDR3 DNA reads TGCGCCAGCAGCTCCGGACAAAATAATTCACCCCTCCACTTT. Looking up the rest from reference TRBV5-1 and TRBJ1-6 gives the full variable domain: KAGVTQTPRYLIKTRGQQVTLSCSPISGHRSVSWYQQTPGQGLQFLFEYFSETQRNKGNFPGRFSGRQFSNSRSEMNVSTLELGDSALYLCASSSGQNNSPLHFGNGTRLTVT.

The V call is TRBV6-6, the J call TRBJ1-1, with 9 bases identical to TRBD1. Trimming cost V 2 bases and J 4 bases; bases outside gene matches: 8. This CDR3 spans 16 amino acids. Germline CDR1 MNHNY, CDR2 SVGAGI (reference sequence). CDR3 bases: TGTGCCAGCAGTTACAGTACAGGGGGCATGGGCACTGAAGCTTTCTTT. This codes for CASSYSTGGMGTEAFF.

The CDR3 reads CASSPTPNEKLFF. In DNA form, the CDR3 reads TGTGCCAGCAGCCCTACTCCAAATGAAAAACTGTTTTTT. V is TRBV5-6 and J is TRBJ1-4; D unresolved. Per the germline V gene, CDR1 is SGHDT and CDR2 is YYEEEE. Trimming cost V 4 bases and J 5 bases, with 9 bases left between them. The length of the CDR3 is 13 residues. Combining the CDR3 with reference TRBV5-6 and TRBJ1-4 gives the whole variable domain DAGVTQSPTHLIKTRGQQVTLRCSPKSGHDTVSWYQQALGQGPQFIFQYYEEEERQRGNFPDRFSGHQFPNYSSELNVNALLLGDSALYLCASSPTPNEKLFFGSGTQLSVL.

The chain uses TRBV27 and TRBJ2-2; 9 nucleotides align to TRBD1. The V gene's germline CDR1 is MNHEY and CDR2 SMNVEV (reference sequence). With 0 bases clipped from V and 7 bases from J, the junction kept 9 bases outside the gene matches. This CDR3 spans 17 amino acids. CDR3 sequence (DNA): TGTGCCAGCAGTTTATCGGCCCCGACAGGGGGTAGCGGGGAGCTGTTTTTT. This gives the protein CASSLSAPTGGSGELFF.

This chain connects TRBV25-1 to TRBJ1-4; TRBD1 aligns across 12 bases. Looked up from germline, CDR1 is MGHDK and CDR2 is SYGVNS. The V segment lost 4 bases and the J segment 2 bases; nucleotides outside the gene matches: 5. There are 17 residues in the CDR3. The CDR3 sequence is CASSALGQGATNEKLFF. Written as DNA, the CDR3 is TGTGCCAGCAGTGCGTTGGGACAGGGGGCGACTAATGAAAAACTGTTTTTT.

This chain joins TRBV5-4 and TRBJ2-7; D perhaps matches TRBD1 (6 bases). Germline loops: CDR1 SGHNT, CDR2 YYREEE (reference sequence). V shed 3 bases and J shed 7 bases, with 11 bases lying between them. The CDR3 runs to 12 residues. CDR3 protein: CASSYRVGEQYF. The CDR3 region has the DNA TGTGCCAGCAGCTACAGGGTTGGGGAGCAGTACTTC.

The rearrangement links TRBV5-5 to TRBJ2-7; 15 nucleotides agree with TRBD2. With 0 bases clipped from V and 6 bases from J, the junction kept 4 bases outside the gene matches. Germline V CDR1 and CDR2: SGHKS, YYEKEE (reference sequence). The CDR3 totals 16 residues. The CDR3 region has the DNA TGTGCCAGCAGCTTGGTGTCGGGACTAGCGGGGGGCGAGCAGTACTTC. Encoded protein: CASSLVSGLAGGEQYF.